This TCR beta chain appears in the sequencing data of a study of cytomegalovirus exposure and HLA in healthy donors. The CDR3 has 15 amino acids. Germline-derived CDR1 and CDR2 are SGDLS and YYNGEE. The V end lost 4 bases, the J end lost 7 bases, and 17 bases lay between the germline ends. Both 60 Vbeta primers and 13 Jbeta primers went into the PCR. The assay was immunoSEQ multiplex PCR, and TCRdb's table has in-frame clones only and misses some. Its table records about 120,000 clones. The material sequenced was PBMCs. The V gene is TRBV9, the J gene TRBJ1-4; no clear D gene. The sequence came from a woman in her thirties or forties in good health and CMV-seropositive. CDR3 in amino acids: CASSPHSTSGEKLFF. The CDR3 DNA is TGTGCCAGCAGCCCCCACTCAACCTCGGGTGAAAAACTGTTTTTT.